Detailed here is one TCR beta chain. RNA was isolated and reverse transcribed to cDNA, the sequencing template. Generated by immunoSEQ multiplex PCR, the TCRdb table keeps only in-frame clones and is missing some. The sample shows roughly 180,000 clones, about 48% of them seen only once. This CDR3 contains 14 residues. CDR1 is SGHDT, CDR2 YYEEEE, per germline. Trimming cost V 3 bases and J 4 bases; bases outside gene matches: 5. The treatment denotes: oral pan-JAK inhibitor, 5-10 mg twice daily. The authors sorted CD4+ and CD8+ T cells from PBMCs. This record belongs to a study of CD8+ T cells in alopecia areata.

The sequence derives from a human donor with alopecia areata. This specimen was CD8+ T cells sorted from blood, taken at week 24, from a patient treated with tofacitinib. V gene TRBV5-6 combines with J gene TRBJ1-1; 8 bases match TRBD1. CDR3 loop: CASSYSRGPTEAFF. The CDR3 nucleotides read TGTGCCAGCAGCTACTCCAGGGGGCCCACTGAAGCTTTCTTT.